One sample yielded the 18 T cell receptor beta chains listed below, sequenced in a study of blood T cells in healthy people across ages. Primers used in a second PCR of roughly 6 to 11 cycles were a sample-barcoded 5' primer and a J-beta primer mix. TCRdb called the 5' RACE reads again in MiXCR, with one record for every CDR3 protein. The sample has more than 600,000 distinct CDR3 sequences; roughly 25% are singletons. These data were also reused for a study on T cells of mothers and their children.

Sequencing input: blood. The receptors were gathered from a boy younger than 18 in good health.

The V and J genes are TRBV12-3 or TRBV12-4 and TRBJ2-4; D is undetermined. The CDR3 spans 12 residues. Deletions cut 5 bases from V and 7 bases from J, with 9 bases between. CDR3 sequence: CASSGRVNIQYF. Here the CDR3 DNA reads TGTGCCAGCAGTGGAAGGGTGAACATTCAGTACTTC.

This clonotype has only one observation. V gene TRBV20-1 combines with J gene TRBJ2-1, with TRBD2 identical over 8 bases. In germline, CDR1 is DFQATT, CDR2 SNEGSKA (reference sequence). The CDR3 totals 14 residues. The ends lost 3 bases at V and 2 bases at J; junction bases unmatched: 3. The CDR3 DNA reads TGCAGTGCTAGTACCGGGAGGGCCTACAATGAGCAGTTCTTC. The encoded protein is CSASTGRAYNEQFF.

A few counts support this clonotype. The rearrangement joins TRBV11-2 to TRBJ2-1; 9 bases are shared with TRBD2. Germline CDR1 reads SGHAT; CDR2 reads FQNNGV. V lost 4 bases to trimming and J lost 0 bases; unmatched junction nucleotides: 7. The CDR3 runs 17 residues. CDR3 protein: CASSSPILAGSYNEQFF. The CDR3 DNA is TGTGCCAGCAGCTCTCCGATACTAGCGGGCTCCTACAATGAGCAGTTCTTC.

The chain employs TRBV29-1 and TRBJ2-3, with TRBD1 matching over 7 bases. Germline V gene lookup returns CDR1 SQVTM and CDR2 ANQGSEA. This CDR3 spans 15 amino acids. Trimming took 2 bases from V and 4 from J; bases not matched to a gene: 9. The CDR3: CSVEWADRVSDTQYF. Written as DNA, the CDR3 is TGCAGCGTTGAATGGGCCGACAGGGTATCAGATACGCAGTATTTT.

The rearrangement links TRBV5-5 to TRBJ2-1; weak D call: TRBD1 (7 bases). The CDR3 sequence is 17 residues long. Between the trimmed V and J ends, which lost 4 bases and 2 bases, there was a span of 19 bases. The V gene's germline CDR1 is SGHKS and CDR2 YYEKEE (reference sequence). CDR3 amino acids: CASSGRQGGAPYNEQFF. The CDR3 region has the DNA TGTGCCAGCAGCGGAAGACAGGGAGGCGCACCCTACAATGAGCAGTTCTTC.

The J gene is TRBJ2-7, the V gene TRBV27; D unclear. Trimming shortened V by 2 bases and J by 2 bases, and 10 bases separated the two germline ends. This CDR3 is built from 14 residues. Per germline, CDR1 MNHEY and CDR2 SMNVEV (reference sequence). The CDR3 bases are TGTGCCAGCAGTTTAAGCAGTCCAGCCTACGAGCAGTACTTC. This codes for CASSLSSPAYEQYF.

This clonotype has more than one count but fewer than ten. The V gene is TRBV7-6, the J gene TRBJ2-7, with D possibly being TRBD1 (5 bases). The CDR3 contains 14 residues. Germline CDR1 reads SGHVS; CDR2 reads FNYEAQ. Between the trimmed V and J ends, which lost 2 bases and 5 bases, there was a span of 13 bases. CDR3 nucleotides: TGTGCCAGCAGCTTACTGGGGCCTCGTGACGAGCAGTACTTC. Residues: CASSLLGPRDEQYF.

The table lists this clonotype with a few counts. CDR3 DNA: TGCAGTGCTAGAGACTCCGGGACTTTCCAAGAGACCCAGTACTTC. Protein sequence: CSARDSGTFQETQYF. V usage is TRBV20-1 and J usage is TRBJ2-5; tentative D call: TRBD2 (6 bases). Looked up from germline, CDR1 is DFQATT and CDR2 is SNEGSKA (reference sequence). The CDR3 loop spans 15 amino acids. Deletions cut 0 bases from V and 1 base from J, with 12 bases between.

This clonotype showed up just a few times. V usage is TRBV18 and J usage is TRBJ2-1, with no clear D. There are 13 residues in the CDR3. Trimming took off 2 bases at V and 9 bases at J, with 11 bases between the two ends. Per the germline V gene, CDR1 is KGHSH and CDR2 is LQKENI. The CDR3 DNA reads TGTGCCAGCTCACCAGGAGCTTACCCTGAGCAGTTCTTC. It codes for CASSPGAYPEQFF.

In this sample, this clonotype turned up a few times. V is TRBV5-1 and J is TRBJ2-7, with 9 bases identical to TRBD2. CDR3 length: 14 residues. The ends lost 0 bases at V and 6 bases at J; junction bases unmatched: 4. Germline V CDR1 and CDR2: SGHRS, YFSETQ. CDR3 DNA sequence: TGCGCCAGCAGCTTGGAGCTAGCGGGATTCGAGCAGTACTTC. It translates to CASSLELAGFEQYF.

This chain uses TRBV10-3 with TRBJ2-6; 8 bases are a match to TRBD2. CDR3 size: 16 residues. The germline V gene encodes CDR1 ENHRY and CDR2 SYGVKD. The ends lost 4 bases at V and 4 bases at J; junction bases unmatched: 6. CDR3 bases: TGTGCCATCAGTGTCGGGGGGGCAAGCGGGGCCAACGTCCTGACTTTC. Residues: CAISVGGASGANVLTF.

The chain couples TRBV11-2 to TRBJ2-4; TRBD1 matches at 8 bases. The CDR3 contains 14 residues. V shed 5 bases and J 6 bases; nucleotides not matched to a gene: 6. Germline V gene lookup returns CDR1 SGHAT and CDR2 FQNNGV. CDR3 in DNA: TGTGCCAGCAGCCTCGGACAGGGTCGAAACATTCAGTACTTC. Translated, it gives CASSLGQGRNIQYF.

This clonotype was counted only a few times. V usage is TRBV20-1 and J usage is TRBJ1-1, with D perhaps matching TRBD1 (6 bases). Germline CDR1 and CDR2: DFQATT and SNEGSKA (reference sequence). The germline V and J ends were trimmed by 3 bases and 4 bases, with 21 bases remaining between them. This CDR3 is 16 amino acids long. This chain's CDR3 is CSARGANREGGTEAFF. Here the CDR3 DNA reads TGCAGTGCTAGGGGTGCAAACAGGGAGGGCGGCACTGAAGCTTTCTTT.

This clonotype was recorded many times. The gene calls are TRBV12-3 or TRBV12-4 and TRBJ2-5; 7 bases agree with TRBD1. The CDR3 totals 14 residues. V gave up 4 bases and J gave up 1 base; unmatched junction bases: 3. The CDR3: CASSSQGLQETQYF. For the CDR3, the DNA is TGTGCCAGCAGTTCACAGGGGCTCCAAGAGACCCAGTACTTC.

This clonotype was recorded a few times. The J gene is TRBJ2-2, the V gene TRBV2; D is unresolved. This CDR3 comprises 12 residues. The germline V and J ends were trimmed by 7 bases and 5 bases, with 8 bases remaining between them. Germline CDR1 SNHLY, CDR2 FYNNEI. The CDR3 coding sequence is TGTGCCAGCAAACTAAGAACCGGGGAGCTGTTTTTT. The encoded protein is CASKLRTGELFF. The variable domain in full, completed from reference TRBV2 and TRBJ2-2, reads EPEVTQTPSHQVTQMGQEVILRCVPISNHLYFYWYRQILGQKVEFLVSFYNNEISEKSEIFDDQFSVERPDGSNFTLKIRSTKLEDSAMYFCASKLRTGELFFGEGSRLTVL.

DNA of the CDR3: TGTGCCAGCAGTGACTCAACTAGCGGGAGTTTTTACAATGAGCAGTTCTTC. Protein: CASSDSTSGSFYNEQFF. The chain couples TRBV27 to TRBJ2-1; 11 bases are shared with TRBD2. With 5 bases clipped from V and 4 bases from J, the junction kept 10 bases outside the gene matches. The CDR3 totals 17 residues. Germline-derived CDR1 and CDR2 are MNHEY and SMNVEV (reference sequence).

This chain connects TRBV11-3 to TRBJ2-5; the D gene is possibly TRBD2 (7 bases). The CDR3 consists of 16 residues. V was cut by 5 bases and J by 3 bases, with 19 bases left in between. CDR1 SGHNT and CDR2 YENEEA come from the germline V gene. In DNA form, the CDR3 reads TGTGCCAGCAGCAGACCCGGGGGGCGCGGCGAAGAGACCCAGTACTTC. Translation: CASSRPGGRGEETQYF.

The CDR3, as DNA: TGTGCCAGCAGCTTAGGCCAACGGTCAGGGGGCTTTTCACCCCTCCACTTT. Its translation is CASSLGQRSGGFSPLHF. The chain carries TRBV13 and TRBJ1-6, with 8 bases identical to TRBD1. The CDR3 runs to 17 residues. CDR1 is PRHDT, CDR2 FYEKMQ, per germline (reference sequence). V lost 0 bases, J lost 9 bases, and 10 bases stayed unmatched.